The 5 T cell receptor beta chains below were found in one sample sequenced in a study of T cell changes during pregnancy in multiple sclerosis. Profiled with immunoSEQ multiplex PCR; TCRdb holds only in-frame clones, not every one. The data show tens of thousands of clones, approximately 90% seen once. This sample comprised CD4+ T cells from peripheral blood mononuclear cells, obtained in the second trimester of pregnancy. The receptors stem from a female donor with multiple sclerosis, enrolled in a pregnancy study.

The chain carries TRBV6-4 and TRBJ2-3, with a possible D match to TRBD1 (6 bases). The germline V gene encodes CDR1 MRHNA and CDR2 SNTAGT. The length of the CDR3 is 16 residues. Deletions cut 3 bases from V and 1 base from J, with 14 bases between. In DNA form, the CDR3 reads TGTGCCAGCAGTGATCAAAGGGGGACCGGCACAGATACGCAGTATTTT. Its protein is CASSDQRGTGTDTQYF.

CDR3 residues: CASSQGRETQYF. CDR3 DNA sequence: TGCGCCAGCAGCCAGGGGCGAGAGACCCAGTACTTC. This chain connects TRBV5-1 to TRBJ2-5; a weak D match, TRBD1 (6 bases). This CDR3 region has 12 residues. V was pared by 4 bases and J by 4 bases, with 8 bases between. CDR1 is SGHRS, CDR2 YFSETQ, per germline.

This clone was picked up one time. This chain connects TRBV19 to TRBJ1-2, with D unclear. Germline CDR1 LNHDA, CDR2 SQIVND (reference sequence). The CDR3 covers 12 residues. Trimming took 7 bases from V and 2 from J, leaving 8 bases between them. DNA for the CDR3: TGTGCCAGTATGGGCGAGAACTATGGCTACACCTTC. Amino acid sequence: CASMGENYGYTF. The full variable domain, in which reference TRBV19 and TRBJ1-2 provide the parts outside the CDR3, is DGGITQSPKYLFRKEGQNVTLSCEQNLNHDAMYWYRQDPGQGLRLIYYSQIVNDFQKGDIAEGYSVSREKKESFPLTVTSAQKNPTAFYLCASMGENYGYTFGSGTRLTVV.

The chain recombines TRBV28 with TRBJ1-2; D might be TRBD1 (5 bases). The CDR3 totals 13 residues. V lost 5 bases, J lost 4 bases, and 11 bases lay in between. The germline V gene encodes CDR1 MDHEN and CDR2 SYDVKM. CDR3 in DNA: TGTGCCAGCAGTCTCGACAGCTCCTATGGCTACACCTTC. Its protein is CASSLDSSYGYTF.

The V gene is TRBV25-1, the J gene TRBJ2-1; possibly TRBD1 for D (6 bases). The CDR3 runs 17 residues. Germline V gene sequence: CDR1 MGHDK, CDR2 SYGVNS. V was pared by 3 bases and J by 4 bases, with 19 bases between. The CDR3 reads CASSDTPPRTAYNEQFF. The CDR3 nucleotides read TGTGCCAGCAGTGACACCCCCCCGAGGACAGCGTACAATGAGCAGTTCTTC. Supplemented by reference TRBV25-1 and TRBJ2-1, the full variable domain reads EADIYQTPRYLVIGTGKKITLECSQTMGHDKMYWYQQDPGMELHLIHYSYGVNSTEKGDLSSESTVSRIRTEHFPLTLESARPSHTSQYLCASSDTPPRTAYNEQFFGPGTRLTVL.